Listed below are T cell receptor beta chains from one sample, sequenced in a study of response to subunit inactivated influenza vaccine. One entry per CDR3 protein, called by TCRdb with MiXCR from the RT-PCR reads. The table includes 150,000 to 200,000 distinct CDR3 sequences, around 9.9% detected once. The sample here was non-naive T cells sorted from PBMCs, taken more than 35 days after vaccination. These receptors all come from a man in his fifties who received an inactivated influenza vaccine. CDR3s include the opening cysteine and the closing phenylalanine or tryptophan. D genes are given only for firm matches. Not all rows give a size; the values are once, few, many and, for expanded clones, a class.

V gene	clone size	J gene	D gene	CDR3 protein	CDR3 DNA
TRBV6-1	many	TRBJ2-2	-	CASKRGASRTGELFF	TGTGCCAGCAAGCGTGGGGCCAGTCGAACCGGGGAGCTGTTTTTT
TRBV20-1	-	TRBJ2-3	TRBD1	CSAEPRDRVWSATQYF	TGCAGTGCTGAACCCCGGGACAGGGTGTGGTCGGCTACGCAGTATTTT
TRBV28	many	TRBJ2-1	TRBD2	CASSRGGQPLLAGGPPDEQFF	TGTGCCAGCAGCCGAGGGGGACAGCCTCTACTAGCGGGGGGGCCGCCCGATGAGCAGTTCTTC
TRBV28	many	TRBJ1-1	-	CASSPPWGVTEAFF	TGTGCCAGCAGTCCGCCCTGGGGGGTCACTGAAGCTTTCTTT
TRBV20-1	-	TRBJ1-1	-	CSADLREVEATEAFF	TGCAGTGCAGATCTCAGGGAAGTTGAGGCCACTGAAGCTTTCTTT
TRBV12-3/TRBV12-4	-	TRBJ2-7	TRBD2	CASSLSSGLAGEQYF	TGTGCCAGCAGTTTAAGTTCTGGACTAGCTGGCGAGCAGTACTTC
TRBV7-8	few	TRBJ2-7	-	CASRPHHSYEQYF	TGTGCCAGCAGACCCCATCACTCCTACGAGCAGTACTTC
TRBV11-1	many	TRBJ1-1	-	CASRPPIWAGAQLHTEAFF	TGTGCCAGCAGACCACCCATATGGGCGGGGGCGCAGTTGCACACTGAAGCTTTCTTT
TRBV5-1	few	TRBJ2-4	-	CASSSSQDYDKNIQYF	TGCGCCAGCAGCTCATCTCAGGATTACGACAAAAACATTCAGTACTTC
TRBV20-1	-	TRBJ2-7	TRBD1	CSAKDRDGYEQYF	TGCAGTGCTAAGGACAGGGACGGATACGAGCAGTACTTC
TRBV12-3/TRBV12-4	many	TRBJ2-1	-	CASSFFRGEDEQFF	TGTGCCAGCAGTTTTTTTCGCGGGGAGGATGAGCAGTTCTTC
TRBV9	many	TRBJ1-5	-	CASSADTNQPQHF	TGTGCCAGCAGCGCGGACACGAATCAGCCCCAGCATTTT
TRBV20-1	many	TRBJ2-5	TRBD1	CSAMRAGGRETQYF	TGCAGTGCTATGAGGGCAGGGGGCCGGGAGACCCAGTACTTC
TRBV18	once	TRBJ2-1	-	CASSPRRETQFF	TGTGCCAGCTCACCGAGAAGAGAGACCCAGTTCTTC
TRBV6-2/TRBV6-3	few	TRBJ2-7	TRBD2	CASRPSGAYEQYF	TGTGCCAGCAGACCTAGCGGGGCCTACGAGCAGTACTTC
TRBV6-5	many	TRBJ2-7	-	CASSYSSLGSYEQYF	TGTGCCAGCAGTTACTCGAGCCTGGGGAGCTACGAGCAGTACTTC
TRBV20-1	many	TRBJ1-1	-	CRVGTSNTEAFF	TGCCGGGTCGGTACCTCGAACACTGAAGCTTTCTTT
TRBV24-1	few	TRBJ2-1	-	CATSDTGNNDEQFF	TGTGCCACCAGTGACACGGGGAATAATGATGAGCAGTTCTTC
TRBV7-2	many	TRBJ2-5	-	CASSLAGSQETQYF	TGTGCCAGCAGCTTAGCCGGCAGCCAAGAGACCCAGTACTTC
TRBV2	-	TRBJ2-3	TRBD1	CASRQGPRTDTQYF	TGTGCCAGCAGACAGGGGCCACGCACAGATACGCAGTATTTT
TRBV7-2	-	TRBJ2-1	-	CASSFRRGTYNEQFF	TGTGCCAGCAGCTTTAGACGGGGTACCTACAATGAGCAGTTCTTC
TRBV14	few	TRBJ2-1	-	CASSSRGLGINEQFF	TGTGCCAGCAGTTCCCGGGGACTCGGTATCAATGAGCAGTTCTTC
TRBV10-3	many	TRBJ2-7	-	CAISVIQSTGHSYEQYF	TGTGCCATCAGTGTCATTCAAAGTACAGGACACTCCTACGAGCAGTACTTC
TRBV2	-	TRBJ2-3	-	CASRLLDTQYF	TGTGCCAGCCGACTCCTAGATACGCAGTATTTT
TRBV29-1	-	TRBJ2-3	-	CSVEPGPDTQYF	TGCAGCGTTGAACCTGGTCCAGATACGCAGTATTTT
TRBV27	few	TRBJ2-7	-	CASSPRGATSYEQYF	TGTGCCAGCAGTCCCCGCGGAGCGACCTCCTACGAGCAGTACTTC
TRBV7-6	few	TRBJ1-5	-	CASSPYPNLPGAPVDQPQHF	TGTGCCAGCAGCCCCTATCCAAACCTTCCGGGGGCTCCGGTGGATCAGCCCCAGCATTTT
TRBV10-3	few	TRBJ2-1	-	CAISDLNFFYNEQFF	TGTGCCATCAGTGACTTAAACTTTTTTTACAATGAGCAGTTCTTC
TRBV29-1	-	TRBJ2-3	TRBD1	CSVVGSGTGVDTQYF	TGCAGCGTTGTAGGCTCGGGGACAGGGGTAGATACGCAGTATTTT
TRBV4-3	few	TRBJ2-1	-	CASSQEPNGNEQFF	TGCGCCAGCAGCCAAGAACCCAACGGGAATGAGCAGTTCTTC
TRBV11-2	few	TRBJ2-5	TRBD2	CASSFGASGGAKTQYF	TGTGCCAGCAGCTTCGGGGCTAGCGGGGGGGCGAAGACCCAGTACTTC
TRBV3-1	-	TRBJ1-1	TRBD1	CASSQLGGGGTEAFF	TGTGCCAGCAGCCAGCTCGGAGGGGGCGGCACTGAAGCTTTCTTT
TRBV7-3	many	TRBJ1-1	-	CASSLGTGNTEAFF	TGTGCCAGCAGCTTGGGGACGGGGAACACTGAAGCTTTCTTT
TRBV10-2	few	TRBJ1-6	-	CASSESKGPPLHF	TGCGCCAGCAGTGAGTCTAAGGGCCCCCCCCTCCACTTT
TRBV9	-	TRBJ1-3	TRBD1	CASSSRQGGNTIYF	TGTGCCAGCAGCTCCCGACAGGGAGGAAACACCATATATTTT
TRBV12-3/TRBV12-4	-	TRBJ2-1	TRBD1	CASSQDRGTLNEQFF	TGTGCCAGCAGCCAGGACAGGGGGACCCTCAATGAGCAGTTCTTC
TRBV5-1	-	TRBJ2-1	TRBD1	CASSLEGQGIVEQFF	TGCGCCAGCAGCTTGGAGGGACAGGGGATCGTTGAGCAGTTCTTC
TRBV7-9	few	TRBJ2-5	-	CASSLWEETQYF	TGTGCCAGCAGCTTATGGGAAGAGACCCAGTACTTC
TRBV2	many	TRBJ2-2	TRBD2	CASRGLAPNTGELFF	TGTGCCAGCAGGGGACTAGCGCCGAACACCGGGGAGCTGTTTTTT
TRBV5-5	few	TRBJ1-4	-	CASSLAESGLTNEKLFF	TGTGCCAGCAGCTTGGCCGAGTCCGGACTTACTAATGAAAAACTGTTTTTT
TRBV4-1	once	TRBJ1-6	-	CASSQDVGYGSPFHF	-
TRBV6-5	many	TRBJ1-2	TRBD1	CASVPGTGLFGGYTF	TGTGCCAGCGTTCCCGGGACAGGGCTTTTTGGGGGCTACACCTTC
TRBV27	few	TRBJ2-5	TRBD1	CASSRQGARGETQYF	TGTGCCAGCAGTCGACAGGGGGCGCGCGGGGAGACCCAGTACTTC
TRBV20-1	few	TRBJ1-2	TRBD1	CSATHRQGVGYTF	TGCAGTGCTACGCACCGACAGGGCGTTGGCTACACCTTC
TRBV3-1	few	TRBJ2-5	-	CASSLKQDTQYF	TGTGCCAGCAGTTTGAAACAGGATACCCAGTACTTC
TRBV7-8	few	TRBJ2-1	-	CASSKTAGRSYNEQFF	TGTGCCAGCAGCAAGACTGCGGGGAGATCCTACAATGAGCAGTTCTTC
TRBV5-1	many	TRBJ2-1	TRBD1	CASSFGTGIYNEQFF	TGCGCCAGCAGCTTTGGGACAGGGATCTACAATGAGCAGTTCTTC
TRBV6-1	-	TRBJ2-6	-	CASSLGSSGANVLTF	TGTGCCAGCAGTCTGGGAAGCTCTGGGGCCAACGTCCTGACTTTC
TRBV19	once	TRBJ2-3	TRBD2	CASRSSGSPTDTQYF	TGTGCCAGCCGTTCTAGCGGGAGTCCCACAGATACGCAGTATTTT
TRBV7-2	many	TRBJ2-7	TRBD2	CASSQASGRATYEQYF	TGTGCCAGCAGCCAAGCTAGCGGGAGGGCCACCTACGAGCAGTACTTC
TRBV4-3	once	TRBJ1-2	TRBD1	CARSQAGGRGYTF	TGCGCCAGAAGCCAAGCAGGGGGCCGTGGCTACACCTTC